This passage covers 3 T cell receptor beta chains from one sample sequenced in a study of shared clonotypes between healthy human individuals. Profiling relied on immunoSEQ multiplex PCR, and the TCRdb table lists in-frame clones only, not all of them. The sample includes 2,500,000 or so clones, under 95% seen only once; the top ten take roughly 0.36%. The material sequenced was naive CD4+ T cells from PBMCs. The subset here: CD45RA+ positively selected. These receptors all come from a man younger than 35 in good health. Some clones in this sample may be carry-over from other donors' samples.

The chain links TRBV7-9 to TRBJ2-5; 7 positions match TRBD2. Germline V gives CDR1 SEHNR, CDR2 FQNEAQ (reference sequence). The CDR3 sequence is 14 residues long. This CDR3 is CAGRERTHGETQYF. CDR3 DNA: TGTGCAGGGCGGGAGAGAACCCACGGAGAGACCCAGTACTTC.

This rearrangement joins TRBV25-1 to TRBJ2-7; D call uncertain. V lost 3 bases and J lost 3, with 21 bases in between. CDR3 length: 17 residues. The V gene's germline CDR1 is MGHDK and CDR2 SYGVNS. DNA of the CDR3: TGTGCCAGCAGTGATTTCATGGGTGGAATGTCCGACTACGAGCAGTACTTC. Its translation: CASSDFMGGMSDYEQYF.

The rearrangement joins TRBV9 to TRBJ2-1; D tentatively reads TRBD1 or TRBD2 (6 bases each). The CDR3 length is 15 residues. Trimming stripped 3 bases from V and 4 bases from J, with 14 bases between. CDR1 is SGDLS, CDR2 YYNGEE, per germline. The CDR3 nucleotides are TGTGCCAGCAGCGCCTCCGGGGGCGGGTACAATGAGCAGTTCTTC. Encoded protein: CASSASGGGYNEQFF.